Below, one T cell receptor beta chain is given with its context. Its antigen is as yet unknown. These data come from a study of blood T cells in healthy people across ages. Alongside a J-beta primer mix, a sample-barcoded 5' primer served in a second PCR lasting roughly 7 to 11 cycles. TCRdb recomputed calls from the 5' RACE reads with MiXCR, one row per CDR3 protein. The sample consists of more than 1.4 million distinct CDR3 sequences, roughly 40% of them appearing once. The CDR3 is 14 amino acids. The junction had 2 bases not matched to a gene; V was cut back by 2 bases and J by 4 bases. Germline V gene lookup returns CDR1 ENHRY and CDR2 SYGVKD. In terms of origin and age, donors were healthy Caucasian individuals from Russia aged 6 to 90. Each sample used at least 7 million PBMCs. Points from the study as a whole: Significant beta diversity loss was already apparent by age roughly 40, declining roughly linearly.

Sequences were obtained from blood. The rearrangement uses TRBV10-3 and TRBJ2-5, with 9 bases lining up with TRBD1. This clonotype was obtained from a woman aged 18-35 years in good health. This chain's CDR3 is CAISETGGPETQYF. CDR3 coding DNA: TGTGCCATCAGTGAGACAGGGGGCCCAGAGACCCAGTACTTC.